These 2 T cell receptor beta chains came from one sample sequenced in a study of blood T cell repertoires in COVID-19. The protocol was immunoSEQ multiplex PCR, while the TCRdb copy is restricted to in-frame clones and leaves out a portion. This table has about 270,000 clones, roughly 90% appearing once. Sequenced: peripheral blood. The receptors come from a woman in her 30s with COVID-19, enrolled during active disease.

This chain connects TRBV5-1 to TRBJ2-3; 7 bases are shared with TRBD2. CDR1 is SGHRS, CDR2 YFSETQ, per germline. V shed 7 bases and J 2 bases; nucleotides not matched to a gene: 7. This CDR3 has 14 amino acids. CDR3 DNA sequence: TGCGCCAGCGGGGAAGCGGGATTCACAGATACGCAGTATTTT. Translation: CASGEAGFTDTQYF.

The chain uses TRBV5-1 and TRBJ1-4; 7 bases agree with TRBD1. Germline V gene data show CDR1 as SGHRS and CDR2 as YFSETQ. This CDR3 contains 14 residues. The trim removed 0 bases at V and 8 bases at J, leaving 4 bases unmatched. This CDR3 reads CASSLDRGGEKLFF. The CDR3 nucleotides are TGCGCCAGCAGCTTGGACAGGGGTGGGGAAAAACTGTTTTTT.